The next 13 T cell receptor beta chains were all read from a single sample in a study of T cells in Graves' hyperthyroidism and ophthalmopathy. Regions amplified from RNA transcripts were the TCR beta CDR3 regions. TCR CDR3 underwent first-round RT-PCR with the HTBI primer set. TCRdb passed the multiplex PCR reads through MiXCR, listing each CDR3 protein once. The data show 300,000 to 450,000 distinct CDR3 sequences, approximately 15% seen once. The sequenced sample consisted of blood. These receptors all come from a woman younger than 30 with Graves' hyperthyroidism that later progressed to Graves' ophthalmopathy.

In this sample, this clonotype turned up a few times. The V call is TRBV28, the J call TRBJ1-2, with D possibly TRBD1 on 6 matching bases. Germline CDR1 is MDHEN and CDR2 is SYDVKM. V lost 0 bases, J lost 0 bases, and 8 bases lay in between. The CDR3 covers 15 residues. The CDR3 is CASSLWGASNYGYTF. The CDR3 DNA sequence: TGTGCCAGCAGTTTATGGGGGGCGTCTAACTATGGCTACACCTTC.

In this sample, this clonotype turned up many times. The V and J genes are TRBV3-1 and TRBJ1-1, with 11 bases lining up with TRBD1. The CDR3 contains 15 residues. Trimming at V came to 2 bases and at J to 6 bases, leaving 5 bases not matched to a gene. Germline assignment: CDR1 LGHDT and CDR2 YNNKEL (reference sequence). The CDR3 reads CASSQIPGQGAEAFF. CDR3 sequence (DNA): TGTGCCAGCAGCCAAATTCCGGGACAGGGGGCTGAAGCTTTCTTT.

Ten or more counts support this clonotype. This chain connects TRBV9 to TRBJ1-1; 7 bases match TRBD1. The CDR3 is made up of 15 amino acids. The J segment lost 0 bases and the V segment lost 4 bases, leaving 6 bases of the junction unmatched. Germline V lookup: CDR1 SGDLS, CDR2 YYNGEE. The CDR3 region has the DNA TGTGCCAGCAGCCAGGGGGGGTTCATGAACACTGAAGCTTTCTTT. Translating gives CASSQGGFMNTEAFF.

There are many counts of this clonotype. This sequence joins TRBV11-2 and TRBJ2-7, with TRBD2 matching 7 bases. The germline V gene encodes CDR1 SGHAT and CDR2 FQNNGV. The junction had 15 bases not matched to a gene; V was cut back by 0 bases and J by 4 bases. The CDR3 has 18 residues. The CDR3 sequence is CASSLDFSYQGGRYEQYF. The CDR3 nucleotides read TGTGCCAGCAGCTTAGATTTTTCTTATCAGGGAGGGAGGTACGAGCAGTACTTC.

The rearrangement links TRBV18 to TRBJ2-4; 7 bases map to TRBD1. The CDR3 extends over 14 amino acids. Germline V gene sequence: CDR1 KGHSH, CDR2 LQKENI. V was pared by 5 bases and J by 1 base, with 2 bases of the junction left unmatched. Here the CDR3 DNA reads TGTGCCAGCTCAGAGGGGGCGGCCAAAAACATTCAGTACTTC. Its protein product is CASSEGAAKNIQYF.

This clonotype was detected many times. CDR3 DNA sequence: TGCGCCAGCAGCTTAGAACAGGACTCCTACGAGCAGTACTTC. It encodes CASSLEQDSYEQYF. The chain joins TRBV5-1 to TRBJ2-7; D is possibly TRBD1 (5 bases). The CDR3 spans 14 residues. Trimming left V 2 bases short and J 0 bases short, with 9 bases between. CDR1 SGHRS and CDR2 YFSETQ come from the germline V gene.

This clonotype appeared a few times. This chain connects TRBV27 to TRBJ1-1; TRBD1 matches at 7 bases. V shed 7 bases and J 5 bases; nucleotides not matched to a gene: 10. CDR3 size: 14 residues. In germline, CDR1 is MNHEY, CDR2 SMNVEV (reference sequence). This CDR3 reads CASKIGGARTEAFF. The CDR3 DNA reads TGTGCCAGCAAAATAGGGGGCGCGAGGACTGAAGCTTTCTTT.

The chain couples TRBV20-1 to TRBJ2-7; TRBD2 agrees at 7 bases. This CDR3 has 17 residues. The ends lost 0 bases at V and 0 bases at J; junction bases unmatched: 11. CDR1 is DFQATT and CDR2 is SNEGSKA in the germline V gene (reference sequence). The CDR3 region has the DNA TGCAGTGCTAGAGATTGGGGGGGGGGGATGACCTCCTACGAGCAGTACTTC. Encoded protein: CSARDWGGGMTSYEQYF.

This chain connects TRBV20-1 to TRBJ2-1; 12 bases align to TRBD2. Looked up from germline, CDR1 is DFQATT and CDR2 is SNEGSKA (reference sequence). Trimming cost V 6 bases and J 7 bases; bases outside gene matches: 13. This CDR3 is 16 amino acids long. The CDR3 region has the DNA TGCAGTGCCTGGGGACTAGCGGGCTCTGGGGGAAATGAGCAGTTCTTC. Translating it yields CSAWGLAGSGGNEQFF.

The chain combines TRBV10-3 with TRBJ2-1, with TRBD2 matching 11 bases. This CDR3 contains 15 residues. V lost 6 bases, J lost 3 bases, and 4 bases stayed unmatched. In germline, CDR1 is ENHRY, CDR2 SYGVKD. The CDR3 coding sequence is TGTGCCATCAGAGTTAGCGGGAGGGACTACAATGAGCAGTTCTTC. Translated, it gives CAIRVSGRDYNEQFF.

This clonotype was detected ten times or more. The CDR3 coding sequence is TGTGCCAGCTCACTGGGACACAGTACAGATACGCAGTATTTT. This translates into CASSLGHSTDTQYF. The V call is TRBV18, the J call TRBJ2-3; tentatively, D is TRBD1 (6 bases). Trimming left V 4 bases short and J 3 bases short, with 11 bases between. CDR1 and CDR2 from the germline V gene are KGHSH and LQKENI. The length of the CDR3 is 14 residues.

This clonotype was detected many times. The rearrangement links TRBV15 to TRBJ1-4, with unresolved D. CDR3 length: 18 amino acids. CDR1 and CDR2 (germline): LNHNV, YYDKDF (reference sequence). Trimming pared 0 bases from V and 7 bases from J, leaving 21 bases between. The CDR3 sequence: CATSRDVGVAPASEKLFF. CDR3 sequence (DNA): TGTGCCACCAGCAGAGATGTAGGCGTAGCCCCGGCGTCTGAAAAACTGTTTTTT.

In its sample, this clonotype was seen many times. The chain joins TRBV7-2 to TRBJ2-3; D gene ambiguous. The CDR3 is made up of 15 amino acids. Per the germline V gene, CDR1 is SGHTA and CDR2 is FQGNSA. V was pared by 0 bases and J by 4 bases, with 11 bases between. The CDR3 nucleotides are TGTGCCAGCAGCTTAGCAGGGCTTAATGCAGATACGCAGTATTTT. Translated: CASSLAGLNADTQYF. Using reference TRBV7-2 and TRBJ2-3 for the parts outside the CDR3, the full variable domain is GAGVSQSPSNKVTEKGKDVELRCDPISGHTALYWYRQSLGQGLEFLIYFQGNSAPDKSGLPSDRFSAERTGGSVSTLTIQRTQQEDSAVYLCASSLAGLNADTQYFGPGTRLTVL.